This is a list of T cell receptor beta chains from one sample in a study of shared clonotypes between healthy human individuals. Measured with immunoSEQ multiplex PCR; TCRdb has only the in-frame clones, and not every one. The sample yields around 2,000,000 clones, 85% to 95% seen once. Sequencing was performed on naive CD4+ T cells sorted from blood. Receptors originate from a young man in good health. Each CDR3 is given without its conserved first and last residue.

>TRBJ2-7|TRBV7-2
ASSLRGIDEQY
>TRBJ1-2|TRBV4-1
ASSQESRAGGYGYT
>.|TRBV15
ATSRDPQSNEQY
>TRBJ2-1|TRBV11-2
ASSLSRGGSDEQF
>TRBJ2-3|TRBV4-3
ASKRGTGPPDTQY
>TRBJ1-1|TRBV5-6
ASSSWGTHTNTEAF
>TRBJ1-1|TRBV7-8
ASSLIGGASSTEAF
>TRBJ2-5|TRBV10-2
ASSDRGETQY
>TRBJ1-1|TRBV18
ASSPSTGNTEAF
>TRBJ2-3|TRBV19
ATRGLDRNTDTQY
>TRBJ1-2|TRBV6-6
AGAGRANYGYT
>TRBJ2-3|TRBV13
ASSKRGQGARDTQY
>TRBJ2-3|TRBV9
ASSAGTSEYTDTQY
>TRBJ1-4|TRBV5-1
ASSPTGSDSEKLF
>TRBJ1-5|TRBV27
ASSLYAGKAYSNQPQH
>TRBJ1-4|TRBV6-5
ASSYSMSAELF
>TRBJ2-2|TRBV18
ASSRLGTGELF
>TRBJ2-6|TRBV30
AWGAGGGANVLT
>TRBJ2-5|TRBV4-1
ASSQDNRRQSQETQY
>TRBJ2-4|TRBV11-2
ASSLAVGGVKNIQY
>TRBJ2-3|TRBV5-1
ASSHPSGGAADTQY
>TRBJ1-5|TRBV5-6
ASSVRRQDPQH
>TRBJ2-1|TRBV4-1
ASSQHAGLAGNEQF
>TRBJ2-2|TRBV19
ASLQAGLTGELF
>TRBJ2-7|TRBV5-4
ASRPGQGVTYEQY
>TRBJ1-5|TRBV6-5
ASSSDRGGQPQH
>TRBJ1-2|TRBV6-1
ASTSRGGGGYT
>TRBJ2-1|TRBV6-5
ASMVSSYNEQF
>TRBJ1-2|TRBV28
ASSLGFLHYGYT
>TRBJ2-1|TRBV11-2
ASSLAAGTHNEQF
>TRBJ2-7|TRBV4-1
ASSQDRSGREEVRYEQY
>TRBJ1-4|TRBV18
ASLGVLSEKLF
>TRBJ2-2|TRBV5-1
ASSRGQNTGELF
>TRBJ1-6|TRBV30
AWSVQGGSPLH
>TRBJ2-1|TRBV11-2
ASSLAGYYNEQF
>TRBJ2-7|TRBV5-1
ASSLVAQTYEQY
>TRBJ1-2|TRBV27
ASSSTGNYGYT
>TRBJ1-2|TRBV6-1
ASSDSHSVGYGYT
>TRBJ2-7|TRBV20-1
SATQGTEQY
>TRBJ2-6|TRBV30
AWSAATGANVLT
>TRBJ1-6|TRBV18
ASSPRGDRAGSPLH
>TRBJ2-4|TRBV7-2
ASSLAVAQY
>TRBJ2-7|TRBV6-5
ASSRGFGYEQY
>TRBJ1-2|TRBV18
ASSPMDSNYGYT
>TRBJ2-2|TRBV5-1
ASSLGTGTGELF
>TRBJ2-3|TRBV2
ASSWTETDTQY
>TRBJ1-2|TRBV2
ASSERGGYT
>TRBJ2-7|TRBV18
ASSPGTQGDYEQY
>TRBJ2-7|TRBV7-9
ASSLLTSGEQY
>TRBJ2-7|TRBV30
AIRTVSSYEQY
>TRBJ1-2|TRBV29-1
SVEFQGGGYT
>TRBJ2-2|TRBV7-8
ASSLGVNTGELF
>TRBJ2-7|TRBV12-5
ASVQQAPGYEQY
>TRBJ2-2|TRBV28
ASSLRRDVGELF
>TRBJ1-2|TRBV4-1
ASSPSQGDQDGYT